This T cell receptor (beta chain) was profiled in a study of tissue T cells after allogeneic stem cell transplantation. Only in-frame clones appear in the TCRdb table, and some are missing; sequencing was by immunoSEQ multiplex PCR. This table has about 9,000 clones, approximately 40% appearing once. The study, taken as a whole, reports: Across patients, clones rarely overlapped, yet motif clusters were shared tissue-specifically. TCR repertoires tracked anatomic similarity, regardless of disease or transplant status.

Germline assignment: CDR1 FNHDT and CDR2 SITEND (reference sequence). The length of the CDR3 is 14 residues. Deletions cut 1 base from V and 0 bases from J, with 7 bases between. Time point given: mouse harvest day 14 after allogeneic transplant. Mouse grafts combined 10^7 T-cell-depleted bone marrow cells with 10^6 splenic CD5+ T cells. In regard to this clone: The target antigen is unknown. Any gene name here is a mouse gene name. The read finishes 1 residue shy of the CDR3 end, and the germline J gene is used to complete it.

The sequenced material came from skin. The sequence was collected from a female BALB/c mouse given C57BL/6 T cells with graft-versus-host disease after an allogeneic hematopoietic cell transplant. The V and J genes are TRBV19 and TRBJ1-1; D is uncertain. CDR3 DNA, as far as it was read: TGTGCCAGCAGTATACACATTGCAAACACAGAAGTCTTC. Protein sequence: CASSIHIANTEVF. The complete CDR3 sequence is CASSIHIANTEVFF.